This record concerns one TCR beta chain sequence. Antigen: not known. These data belong to a study of somatic mutations in cytotoxic T cells in rheumatoid arthritis. This CDR3 region has 15 residues. V dropped 11 bases and J dropped 0 bases, with 14 bases sitting between them. In germline, CDR1 is MNHEY, CDR2 SVGAGI. Notes on the study in general: The antigen targets of the expanded CD8+ clones lacked identification.

TCRdb keeps only in-frame clones here, not all; method: immunoSEQ multiplex PCR. The data contain approximately 20,000 clones, roughly four fifths of them seen just once; the ten biggest clones take up roughly 10%. The chain has TRBV6-5 and TRBJ2-6, with D possibly matching TRBD1 (6 bases). This sequence originates from a woman in her forties or fifties in good health. The specimen sequenced was CD8+ T cells sorted from blood. The CDR3, as DNA: TGTGCCGATATAAAACAGGGCTCTGGGGCCAACGTCCTGACTTTC. Its translation is CADIKQGSGANVLTF.